Detailed here is one TCR beta chain. What it binds is unknown. These data are taken from a study of early T cells in non-severe SARS-CoV-2 infection. At the level of the study: It was bulk RNA from unsorted whole blood that was sequenced, and the chains were unpaired.

The CDR3 contains 13 residues. The germline gives CDR1 LNHDA, CDR2 SQIVND (reference sequence). V lost 6 bases and J 1 base, leaving 7 bases between the germline ends. Researchers attached unique molecular identifiers to individual cDNA molecules. TCRdb reprocessed the 5' RACE reads via MiXCR and lists one record per CDR3 protein. The table shows 100,000 to 140,000 distinct CDR3 sequences, with 11% occurring only once. Study outcomes and limitations: CD4 and private specificities were missed by VDJdb matching, which favored anti-spike CD8 responses.

The chain combines TRBV19 with TRBJ1-5; no clear D. This receptor was obtained from an adult who was a healthcare worker with PCR-confirmed SARS-CoV-2 infection or an uninfected control (not recorded which). The sequenced sample was whole blood. DNA of the CDR3: TGTGCCAGTAGCTCACTAAGCAATCAGCCCCAGCATTTT. Its protein is CASSSLSNQPQHF. Full variable domain (remainder filled in from reference TRBV19 and TRBJ1-5): DGGITQSPKYLFRKEGQNVTLSCEQNLNHDAMYWYRQDPGQGLRLIYYSQIVNDFQKGDIAEGYSVSREKKESFPLTVTSAQKNPTAFYLCASSSLSNQPQHFGDGTRLSIL.